Listed below are T cell receptor beta chains from one sample, sequenced in a study of beta chain features in type 1 diabetes. Here immunoSEQ multiplex PCR was the method, and the copy in TCRdb shows in-frame clones only, minus some. This repertoire shows about 360,000 clones, roughly 12% found once; its top ten account for roughly 0.015%. Sample: naive CD4+ T cells from blood. These TCRs come from a man younger than 30 in good health. The CDR3 runs from the conserved cysteine through the conserved F or W. The order of the fields is J gene, clone size, D gene, V gene, CDR3 protein, CDR3 DNA. The D gene is left open where the match is weak. Some rows have no size entry. The others give once, few or many, or a class for an expanded clone.

J: TRBJ2-7
size: few
D: -
V: TRBV28
CDR3: CASGGGNEQYF
DNA: TGTGCCAGTGGGGGCGGAAACGAGCAGTACTTC

J: TRBJ2-2
size: few
D: -
V: TRBV5-1
CDR3: CASSWPGASTGELFF
DNA: TGCGCCAGCAGCTGGCCGGGAGCGTCCACCGGGGAGCTGTTTTTT

J: TRBJ2-1
size: few
D: -
V: TRBV28
CDR3: CATGGGAGNEQFF
DNA: TGTGCCACCGGAGGCGGCGCAGGCAATGAGCAGTTCTTC

J: TRBJ1-5
size: few
D: TRBD1
V: TRBV7-9
CDR3: CASSSEPDRASNQPQHF
DNA: TGTGCCAGCAGCTCGGAGCCCGACAGGGCGAGCAATCAGCCCCAGCATTTT

J: TRBJ1-1
size: few
D: -
V: TRBV7-3
CDR3: CASSLGGRHPNTEAFF
DNA: TGTGCCAGCAGCTTAGGAGGGAGACACCCGAACACTGAAGCTTTCTTT

J: TRBJ2-3
size: -
D: TRBD2
V: TRBV7-8
CDR3: CASSLGTSGSTQYF
DNA: TGTGCCAGCAGCTTAGGGACTAGCGGGAGTACGCAGTATTTT

J: TRBJ2-1
size: few
D: -
V: TRBV20-1
CDR3: CSAGPYNEQFF
DNA: TGCAGTGCTGGGCCGTACAATGAGCAGTTCTTC

J: TRBJ2-1
size: few
D: TRBD2
V: TRBV7-8
CDR3: CASSLDGAGGVPYNEQFF
DNA: TGTGCCAGCAGCTTAGACGGAGCGGGGGGGGTGCCCTACAATGAGCAGTTCTTC

J: TRBJ2-5
size: few
D: TRBD1
V: TRBV9
CDR3: CASSADRVETQYF
DNA: TGTGCCAGCAGCGCCGACAGGGTTGAGACCCAGTACTTC

J: TRBJ1-4
size: few
D: -
V: TRBV19
CDR3: CASSIDSVSEKLFF
DNA: TGTGCCAGTAGTATAGACAGCGTCTCAGAAAAACTGTTTTTT

J: TRBJ2-3
size: -
D: TRBD2
V: TRBV28
CDR3: CASSLTDWREGGSTDTQYF
DNA: TGTGCCAGCAGTTTGACCGATTGGCGGGAGGGCGGGAGCACAGATACGCAGTATTTT

J: TRBJ1-1
size: -
D: TRBD1
V: TRBV2
CDR3: CASSGTGGTEAFF
DNA: TGTGCCAGCAGCGGGACAGGGGGGACTGAAGCTTTCTTT

J: TRBJ2-3
size: -
D: -
V: TRBV13
CDR3: CASSSRVRASLTDTQYF
DNA: TGTGCCAGCAGCTCGCGCGTGCGGGCGAGCCTCACAGATACGCAGTATTTT

J: TRBJ2-7
size: few
D: TRBD1
V: TRBV9
CDR3: CASSVDSWDREKSSYEQYF
DNA: TGTGCCAGCAGCGTAGATAGTTGGGACAGGGAAAAGTCCTCCTACGAGCAGTACTTC

J: TRBJ2-3
size: -
D: TRBD1
V: TRBV7-9
CDR3: CASSPGTDYRADTQYF
DNA: TGTGCCAGCAGCCCGGGGACAGACTATAGGGCAGATACGCAGTATTTT

J: TRBJ2-3
size: few
D: -
V: TRBV13
CDR3: CASSLKTPHQDTQYF
DNA: TGTGCCAGCAGCTTAAAAACCCCCCACCAGGATACGCAGTATTTT

J: TRBJ2-4
size: few
D: TRBD1
V: TRBV18
CDR3: CASSPTGDRGRPPTDF
DNA: TGTGCCAGCTCACCCACAGGGGACAGGGGCCGCCCCCCCACGGACTTC

J: TRBJ2-7
size: -
D: -
V: TRBV30
CDR3: CASTRDSSYEQYF
DNA: TGTGCCTCAACCCGCGATAGCTCCTACGAGCAGTACTTC

J: TRBJ2-5
size: -
D: -
V: TRBV7-6
CDR3: CASSQGSGEAETQYF
DNA: TGTGCCAGCAGCCAGGGATCCGGGGAGGCGGAGACCCAGTACTTC

J: TRBJ2-3
size: -
D: -
V: TRBV9
CDR3: CASSVGRSQTETTQYF
DNA: TGTGCCAGCAGCGTAGGCCGATCACAAACGGAGACTACGCAGTATTTT

J: TRBJ2-5
size: few
D: TRBD2
V: TRBV5-4
CDR3: CASSPPGLAGGETQYF
DNA: TGTGCCAGCAGCCCGCCCGGACTAGCGGGAGGAGAGACCCAGTACTTC

J: TRBJ2-3
size: few
D: -
V: TRBV9
CDR3: CASSTTAGTQYF
DNA: TGTGCCAGCAGCACAACCGCTGGTACGCAGTATTTT

J: TRBJ2-3
size: once
D: TRBD2
V: TRBV18
CDR3: CASSPPDSGSMTDTQYF
DNA: TGTGCCAGCTCACCACCCGATAGCGGGAGCATGACAGATACGCAGTATTTT

J: TRBJ1-2
size: few
D: -
V: TRBV4-3
CDR3: CASSQDPPRGRGYGYTF
DNA: TGCGCCAGCAGCCAAGATCCCCCGCGTGGCAGGGGATATGGCTACACCTTC

J: TRBJ2-7
size: -
D: -
V: TRBV11-2
CDR3: CASSSRRGFYEQYF
DNA: TGTGCCAGCAGCTCACGACGGGGATTCTACGAGCAGTACTTC

J: TRBJ1-1
size: few
D: TRBD1
V: TRBV25-1
CDR3: CATKDRGGTEAFF
DNA: TGTGCCACCAAGGACAGGGGTGGGACTGAAGCTTTCTTT

J: TRBJ2-5
size: -
D: TRBD2
V: TRBV30
CDR3: CAWREARGLETQYF
DNA: TGTGCCTGGCGGGAGGCCCGGGGGTTAGAGACCCAGTACTTC

J: TRBJ1-1
size: -
D: -
V: TRBV9
CDR3: CASSVSLLPNTEAFF
DNA: TGTGCCAGCAGCGTGAGCCTCCTTCCTAACACTGAAGCTTTCTTT

J: TRBJ1-3
size: few
D: -
V: TRBV29-1
CDR3: CSVGLQGGNTIYF
DNA: TGCAGCGTCGGGCTACAGGGAGGAAACACCATATATTTT

J: TRBJ2-1
size: -
D: -
V: TRBV4-1
CDR3: CASSQGMDIRAAGHNEQFF
DNA: TGCGCCAGCAGCCAAGGGATGGATATCAGGGCCGCCGGACACAATGAGCAGTTCTTC

J: TRBJ2-2
size: few
D: TRBD2
V: TRBV4-3
CDR3: CASSQLAGGHGELFF
DNA: TGCGCCAGCAGCCAACTAGCGGGAGGGCACGGGGAGCTGTTTTTT

J: TRBJ2-1
size: -
D: -
V: TRBV5-4
CDR3: CASSLGVSGSSYNEQFF
DNA: TGTGCCAGCAGCCTCGGGGTTAGCGGTAGCTCCTACAATGAGCAGTTCTTC

J: TRBJ2-1
size: few
D: TRBD2
V: TRBV5-1
CDR3: CASSLGPQASGGYNEQFF
DNA: TGCGCCAGCAGCTTGGGTCCTCAGGCTAGCGGGGGGTACAATGAGCAGTTCTTC

J: TRBJ2-1
size: -
D: TRBD2
V: TRBV7-2
CDR3: CASNRLAGGYNEQFF
DNA: TGTGCCAGCAACAGACTAGCGGGAGGTTACAATGAGCAGTTCTTC

J: TRBJ1-2
size: few
D: -
V: TRBV29-1
CDR3: CSVDKAEFYGYTF
DNA: TGCAGCGTTGATAAGGCGGAATTCTATGGCTACACCTTC

J: TRBJ2-7
size: few
D: TRBD2
V: TRBV30
CDR3: CAWTSGGSIYEQYF
DNA: TGTGCCTGGACTAGCGGGGGGTCTATCTACGAGCAGTACTTC

J: TRBJ2-5
size: -
D: TRBD2
V: TRBV27
CDR3: CASSLGVAGLKTQYF
DNA: TGTGCCAGCAGTTTGGGGGTAGCGGGGCTGAAGACCCAGTACTTC

J: TRBJ2-3
size: few
D: -
V: TRBV2
CDR3: CASSGQRASTDTQYF
DNA: TGTGCCAGCAGTGGTCAGAGGGCTAGCACAGATACGCAGTATTTT

J: TRBJ2-7
size: -
D: TRBD2
V: TRBV4-3
CDR3: CASSQDLISGDLYEQYF
DNA: TGCGCCAGCAGCCAAGATCTAATTAGCGGGGACCTCTACGAGCAGTACTTC

J: TRBJ2-1
size: -
D: -
V: TRBV5-1
CDR3: CASSQHAGEVYYEQFF
DNA: TGCGCCAGCAGCCAGCATGCAGGGGAAGTCTACTATGAGCAGTTCTTC

J: TRBJ1-3
size: -
D: -
V: TRBV30
CDR3: CACQNLISGNTIYF
DNA: TGTGCCTGCCAGAACCTGATCTCTGGAAACACCATATATTTT

J: TRBJ2-3
size: -
D: TRBD2
V: TRBV4-1
CDR3: CASSQGLAGILSTDTQYF
DNA: TGCGCCAGCAGCCAAGGACTAGCGGGGATCCTCTCCACAGATACGCAGTATTTT

J: TRBJ2-2
size: few
D: TRBD1
V: TRBV19
CDR3: CASSRPGTGFGGELFF
DNA: TGTGCCAGTAGCCGCCCGGGGACAGGGTTTGGCGGGGAGCTGTTTTTT

J: TRBJ2-2
size: -
D: TRBD1
V: TRBV7-9
CDR3: CASSLVGTGAGELFF
DNA: TGTGCCAGCAGCTTAGTGGGGACAGGGGCCGGGGAGCTGTTTTTT

J: TRBJ1-5
size: -
D: -
V: TRBV30
CDR3: CAWSVQGNQPQHF
DNA: TGTGCCTGGAGTGTACAGGGCAATCAGCCCCAGCATTTT

J: TRBJ2-1
size: -
D: TRBD2
V: TRBV10-3
CDR3: CAISESTSGRGNEQFF
DNA: TGTGCCATCAGTGAGTCGACTAGCGGGAGAGGCAATGAGCAGTTCTTC

J: TRBJ2-7
size: -
D: TRBD1
V: TRBV4-1
CDR3: CASSTYGQGNNYEQYF
DNA: TGCGCCAGCAGCACCTACGGACAGGGGAATAACTACGAGCAGTACTTC

J: TRBJ2-3
size: few
D: -
V: TRBV7-2
CDR3: CASQRGGVTDTQYF
DNA: TGTGCCAGCCAGAGGGGGGGGGTAACAGATACGCAGTATTTT

J: TRBJ2-7
size: -
D: TRBD1
V: TRBV7-6
CDR3: CASSSALRGLGSEQYF
DNA: TGTGCCAGCAGCTCCGCTCTTAGGGGGCTAGGATCCGAGCAGTACTTC

J: TRBJ2-2
size: few
D: TRBD1
V: TRBV4-3
CDR3: CASSRKGQGRGTGELFF
DNA: TGCGCCAGCAGCAGAAAGGGACAGGGCCGTGGCACCGGGGAGCTGTTTTTT

J: TRBJ2-7
size: few
D: TRBD2
V: TRBV4-2
CDR3: CASSQDVSGRAREQYF
DNA: TGTGCCAGCAGCCAAGATGTTAGCGGGAGGGCCCGCGAGCAGTACTTC

J: TRBJ1-6
size: few
D: -
V: TRBV7-6
CDR3: CASSLLQGVGNSPLHF
DNA: TGTGCCAGCAGCTTACTACAGGGAGTTGGTAATTCACCCCTCCACTTT

J: TRBJ2-1
size: few
D: -
V: TRBV7-9
CDR3: CASSFDSSYNEQFF
DNA: TGTGCCAGCAGCTTCGACAGCTCCTACAATGAGCAGTTCTTC

J: TRBJ2-5
size: many
D: -
V: TRBV29-1
CDR3: CSVDGQQETQYF
DNA: TGCAGCGTTGATGGTCAGCAAGAGACCCAGTACTTC

J: TRBJ2-3
size: -
D: -
V: TRBV5-1
CDR3: CASFRGEITDTQYF
DNA: TGCGCCAGCTTCCGCGGGGAGATCACAGATACGCAGTATTTT